A selection of T cell receptor beta chains follows, all from one sample in a study of siplizumab effects on memory and regulatory T cells. Profiling relied on immunoSEQ multiplex PCR, and the TCRdb table lists in-frame clones only, not all of them. The data contain approximately 60,000 clones, around 96% of them singletons. The specimen was naive CD8+ T cells sorted from blood. The receptors were gathered from a human donor in good health. Both conserved end residues are part of each CDR3. The D gene is left open where the match is weak. Size is omitted from some rows. Given values are once, few, many or a class for expanded clones.

J gene: TRBJ2-5
V gene: TRBV7-9
D gene: NA
clone size: NA
CDR3 DNA: TGTGCCAGCAGCTTAAGTGGGCTATGGGAGACCCAGTACTTC
CDR3 protein: CASSLSGLWETQYF

J gene: TRBJ2-5
V gene: TRBV4-1
D gene: NA
clone size: NA
CDR3 DNA: TGCGCCAGCAGCCAAGATCGACAGGTGTCCCAGTACTTC
CDR3 protein: CASSQDRQVSQYF

J gene: TRBJ2-5
V gene: TRBV9
D gene: NA
clone size: once
CDR3 DNA: TGTGCCAGCAGCGTATACCCGGGGGTTGGGCAAGAGACCCAGTACTTC
CDR3 protein: CASSVYPGVGQETQYF

J gene: TRBJ1-6
V gene: TRBV5-4
D gene: NA
clone size: NA
CDR3 DNA: TGTGCCAGCAGCTCGACAGGACAGAATTCACCCCTCCACTTT
CDR3 protein: CASSSTGQNSPLHF

J gene: TRBJ1-1
V gene: TRBV19
D gene: NA
clone size: NA
CDR3 DNA: TGTGCCAGTAGTATCGCAGTGAACACTGAAGCTTTCTTT
CDR3 protein: CASSIAVNTEAFF

J gene: TRBJ2-5
V gene: TRBV29-1
D gene: TRBD2
clone size: NA
CDR3 DNA: TGCAGCGTTGAACGCCAGCGGGGGGCAAAGGAGACCCAGTACTTC
CDR3 protein: CSVERQRGAKETQYF

J gene: TRBJ1-1
V gene: TRBV9
D gene: NA
clone size: NA
CDR3 DNA: TGTGCCAGCAGCTTAGGAAACACTGAAGCTTTCTTT
CDR3 protein: CASSLGNTEAFF

J gene: TRBJ2-3
V gene: TRBV6-1
D gene: TRBD1
clone size: NA
CDR3 DNA: TGTGCCAGCAGGAGACAGGGGATGGCAGATACGCAGTATTTT
CDR3 protein: CASRRQGMADTQYF

J gene: TRBJ2-7
V gene: TRBV6-1
D gene: NA
clone size: NA
CDR3 DNA: TGTGCCAGCAGTGAAACCAGCTACGAGCAGTACTTC
CDR3 protein: CASSETSYEQYF

J gene: TRBJ2-7
V gene: TRBV27
D gene: NA
clone size: NA
CDR3 DNA: TGTGCCAGCAGTTTACTTCCGACACAGTACGAGCAGTACTTC
CDR3 protein: CASSLLPTQYEQYF

J gene: TRBJ1-1
V gene: TRBV19
D gene: NA
clone size: NA
CDR3 DNA: TGTGCCAGTAGCATGGTCGTTTTGAACACTGAAGCTTTCTTT
CDR3 protein: CASSMVVLNTEAFF

J gene: TRBJ2-7
V gene: TRBV10-3
D gene: NA
clone size: NA
CDR3 DNA: TGTGCCATCAGTGAGTCGGGCAGGGGCACTTCCTACGAGCAGTACTTC
CDR3 protein: CAISESGRGTSYEQYF

J gene: TRBJ2-7
V gene: TRBV7-6
D gene: NA
clone size: NA
CDR3 DNA: TGTGCCAGCAGCTTAGCCCCACCCTACGAGCAGTACTTC
CDR3 protein: CASSLAPPYEQYF

J gene: TRBJ2-1
V gene: TRBV28
D gene: TRBD1
clone size: NA
CDR3 DNA: TGTGCCAGCAGTCTCCGGGACAGCTACAATGAGCAGTTCTTC
CDR3 protein: CASSLRDSYNEQFF

J gene: TRBJ2-7
V gene: TRBV18
D gene: NA
clone size: NA
CDR3 DNA: TGTGCCAGCTCACCGGACGGATCCTACGAGCAGTACTTC
CDR3 protein: CASSPDGSYEQYF

J gene: TRBJ2-6
V gene: TRBV6-5
D gene: NA
clone size: NA
CDR3 DNA: TGTGCCAGCAGTTACTCAAGTACTGGGGCCAACGTCCTGACTTTC
CDR3 protein: CASSYSSTGANVLTF

J gene: TRBJ2-2
V gene: TRBV5-4
D gene: NA
clone size: NA
CDR3 DNA: TGTGCCAGCAGCCCCCTGACTAGTAACGGGGAGCTGTTTTTT
CDR3 protein: CASSPLTSNGELFF

J gene: TRBJ1-1
V gene: TRBV29-1
D gene: NA
clone size: NA
CDR3 DNA: TGCAGCGTCCCACACCCGAACACTGAAGCTTTCTTT
CDR3 protein: CSVPHPNTEAFF

J gene: TRBJ1-5
V gene: TRBV9
D gene: NA
clone size: NA
CDR3 DNA: TGTGCCAGCAGCGAAGACGGTAGCAATCAGCCCCAGCATTTT
CDR3 protein: CASSEDGSNQPQHF

J gene: TRBJ2-5
V gene: TRBV5-6
D gene: NA
clone size: NA
CDR3 DNA: TGTGCCAGCAGCTTGGAGCCGGAGGAGACCCAGTACTTC
CDR3 protein: CASSLEPEETQYF

J gene: TRBJ2-7
V gene: TRBV7-9
D gene: NA
clone size: NA
CDR3 DNA: TGTGCCAGCAGGCCAGGGGAGGGGAACCCCTACGAGCAGTACTTC
CDR3 protein: CASRPGEGNPYEQYF

J gene: TRBJ2-3
V gene: TRBV18
D gene: NA
clone size: NA
CDR3 DNA: TGTGCCAGCTCACCCGTAAGCTTAGCGTCCACAGATACGCAGTATTTT
CDR3 protein: CASSPVSLASTDTQYF

J gene: TRBJ2-5
V gene: TRBV4-2
D gene: NA
clone size: NA
CDR3 DNA: TGTGCCAGCAGCCAAGATGTAGGAGCGGCGGCACAAGAGACCCAGTACTTC
CDR3 protein: CASSQDVGAAAQETQYF

J gene: TRBJ2-7
V gene: TRBV6-5
D gene: TRBD2
clone size: NA
CDR3 DNA: TGTGCCAGCAGCTCGGGGGGGGACGAGCAGTACTTC
CDR3 protein: CASSSGGDEQYF

J gene: TRBJ1-1
V gene: TRBV9
D gene: NA
clone size: NA
CDR3 DNA: TGTGCCAGCAGCGCAGGGATCCAAGGATGGGCTTTCTTT
CDR3 protein: CASSAGIQGWAFF

J gene: TRBJ2-1
V gene: TRBV9
D gene: NA
clone size: NA
CDR3 DNA: TGTGCCAGCAGCTACGGACAGTACAATGAGCAGTTCTTC
CDR3 protein: CASSYGQYNEQFF

J gene: TRBJ2-7
V gene: TRBV27
D gene: TRBD1
clone size: NA
CDR3 DNA: TGTGCCAGCAGTGGGATTGGACAGGGGACTGACGAGCAGTACTTC
CDR3 protein: CASSGIGQGTDEQYF

J gene: TRBJ2-5
V gene: TRBV7-8
D gene: NA
clone size: NA
CDR3 DNA: TGTGCCAGCAGCTTAGGGGGCAGAACCCAAGAGACCCAGTACTTC
CDR3 protein: CASSLGGRTQETQYF

J gene: TRBJ2-7
V gene: TRBV6-6
D gene: NA
clone size: NA
CDR3 DNA: TGTGCCAGCAGTTACGTCATCTACGAGCAGTACTTC
CDR3 protein: CASSYVIYEQYF

J gene: TRBJ2-7
V gene: TRBV19
D gene: NA
clone size: NA
CDR3 DNA: TGTGCCAGTAGTATGGCGAACTCCTACGAGCAGTACTTC
CDR3 protein: CASSMANSYEQYF

J gene: TRBJ1-1
V gene: TRBV29-1
D gene: NA
clone size: NA
CDR3 DNA: TGCAGCGTTGATGGGGGGCGATCCACTGAAGCTTTCTTT
CDR3 protein: CSVDGGRSTEAFF

J gene: TRBJ2-7
V gene: TRBV7-2
D gene: NA
clone size: NA
CDR3 DNA: TGTGCCAGCAGCTTAGGGGACACATTCTACGAGCAGTACTTC
CDR3 protein: CASSLGDTFYEQYF

J gene: TRBJ2-3
V gene: TRBV4-2
D gene: TRBD2
clone size: NA
CDR3 DNA: TGTGCCAGCAGCCAGACTAGCGGGGGGCCGGTAGATACGCAGTATTTT
CDR3 protein: CASSQTSGGPVDTQYF

J gene: TRBJ2-3
V gene: TRBV7-9
D gene: TRBD2
clone size: NA
CDR3 DNA: TGTGCCAGCAGCAAATACTGGGAGGGCGCAGATACGCAGTATTTT
CDR3 protein: CASSKYWEGADTQYF

J gene: TRBJ2-7
V gene: TRBV29-1
D gene: TRBD1
clone size: NA
CDR3 DNA: TGCAGCGTTGAGGACAGGGGGCGGGAGCAGTACTTC
CDR3 protein: CSVEDRGREQYF

J gene: TRBJ1-3
V gene: TRBV7-9
D gene: NA
clone size: NA
CDR3 DNA: TGTGCCAGCAGCGGCGACAGCGATTGGGCCATATATTTT
CDR3 protein: CASSGDSDWAIYF

J gene: TRBJ2-5
V gene: TRBV11-2
D gene: NA
clone size: once
CDR3 DNA: TGTGCCAGCACGGGTCTAGACGGCGAGACCCAGTACTTC
CDR3 protein: CASTGLDGETQYF

J gene: TRBJ1-1
V gene: TRBV5-4
D gene: NA
clone size: NA
CDR3 DNA: TGTGCCAGCAGCCTTTCCGGGACAGAAGCTTTCTTT
CDR3 protein: CASSLSGTEAFF

J gene: TRBJ2-3
V gene: TRBV4-1
D gene: NA
clone size: NA
CDR3 DNA: TGCGCCAGCAGCCAAGGTGCAGATACGCAGTATTTT
CDR3 protein: CASSQGADTQYF

J gene: TRBJ1-2
V gene: TRBV5-4
D gene: TRBD1
clone size: NA
CDR3 DNA: TGTGCCAGCAGCTTACAGGGGTTGGACTATGGCTACACCTTC
CDR3 protein: CASSLQGLDYGYTF

J gene: TRBJ2-7
V gene: TRBV29-1
D gene: TRBD1
clone size: NA
CDR3 DNA: TGCAGCGTCCAAGAGGGGACAGGTTCCTACGAGCAGTACTTC
CDR3 protein: CSVQEGTGSYEQYF

J gene: TRBJ2-5
V gene: TRBV27
D gene: TRBD1
clone size: NA
CDR3 DNA: TGTGCCAGTAAGGACAGGGGAAAGACCCAGTACTTC
CDR3 protein: CASKDRGKTQYF

J gene: TRBJ1-5
V gene: TRBV27
D gene: NA
clone size: NA
CDR3 DNA: TGTGCCAGCAGTTCCAGCCCCGGTCAGCCCCAGCATTTT
CDR3 protein: CASSSSPGQPQHF

J gene: TRBJ2-2
V gene: TRBV29-1
D gene: NA
clone size: once
CDR3 DNA: TGCAGCGTTGCAGGGGACCCCGGGGAGCTGTTTTTT
CDR3 protein: CSVAGDPGELFF

J gene: TRBJ1-1
V gene: TRBV28
D gene: NA
clone size: NA
CDR3 DNA: TGTGCCAGCAGTACAGGGTCCACTGAAGCTTTCTTT
CDR3 protein: CASSTGSTEAFF

J gene: TRBJ2-1
V gene: TRBV13
D gene: NA
clone size: NA
CDR3 DNA: TGTGCCAGCAGCTTAGGCTTAACGGGGGCCTACAATGAGCAGTTCTTC
CDR3 protein: CASSLGLTGAYNEQFF